The 13 T cell receptor beta chains in this list originate from one sample, sequenced in a study of CD8+ T cells in alopecia areata (dated 2018 in TCRdb). Libraries were made using the immunoSEQ multiplex PCR assay. For TCR sequencing, RNA was extracted from every sample and reverse transcribed into cDNA to serve as template. In TCRdb, the immuneACCESS table is reduced to in-frame sequences with V and J assigned. These tables do not hold every clone; where another copy was compared, an unresolved V gene accounts for under half, and the others remain unexplained. For this sample the table gives over 8,500 clones, of which approximately 70% were detected only once. The ten most abundant clones make up 12% to 15% of the sample. Peripheral blood and lesional scalp punch biopsies were obtained from patients with alopecia areata. Sequenced input: skin. The receptor set was obtained from a human donor with alopecia areata.

This chain uses TRBV6-5 with TRBJ2-7; D not certain. V was pared by 0 bases and J by 5 bases, with 11 bases between. The germline V gene has CDR1 MNHEY and CDR2 SVGAGI. The CDR3 extends over 14 amino acids. This CDR3 reads CASSYSRSIDEQYF. CDR3 DNA: TGTGCCAGCAGTTACTCGAGAAGTATAGACGAGCAGTACTTC.

The chain combines TRBV4-2 with TRBJ1-2, with a tentative D call TRBD1 (6 bases). This CDR3 comprises 15 residues. The germline V gene has CDR1 LGHNA and CDR2 YNFKEQ. The V and J ends lost 0 bases and 6 bases respectively, with 14 bases between them. The CDR3: CASSQDLSGANGYTF. The CDR3 DNA sequence: TGTGCCAGCAGCCAAGATCTTTCGGGGGCGAATGGCTACACCTTC.

The CDR3 sequence: CASRTPGNQPQHF. The DNA for the CDR3 is TGTGCCAGCAGAACCCCGGGTAATCAGCCCCAGCATTTT. The rearrangement links TRBV6-6 to TRBJ1-5; D is ambiguous. CDR1 and CDR2 (germline): MNHNY, SVGAGI (reference sequence). This CDR3 has 13 amino acids. With 6 bases removed from V and 4 bases from J, the gap between germline ends came to 10 bases.

This chain connects TRBV6-1 to TRBJ2-7; 9 bases map to TRBD2. The V segment lost 6 bases and the J segment 1 base; nucleotides outside the gene matches: 7. CDR1 and CDR2 (germline): MNHNS, SASEGT. The CDR3 length is 15 residues. The CDR3 DNA sequence: TGTGCCAGCAGCCCACTCGCGGGAGGGTCCTACGAGCAGTACTTC. Translated: CASSPLAGGSYEQYF.

The chain combines TRBV5-1 with TRBJ2-1; 8 bases are shared with TRBD1. This CDR3 contains 14 residues. Germline V gives CDR1 SGHRS, CDR2 YFSETQ. V lost 0 bases to trimming and J lost 10 bases; unmatched junction nucleotides: 6. The CDR3 coding sequence is TGCGCCAGCAGCTTGGTGGCAGGGGGCCGGGAGCAGTTCTTC. This encodes CASSLVAGGREQFF.

The chain employs TRBV2 and TRBJ2-3, with 14 bases aligning to TRBD2. The CDR3 is 15 residues long. Germline CDR1 reads SNHLY; CDR2 reads FYNNEI. Germline trimming cut 10 bases from V and 4 bases from J; bases unmatched to any gene: 7. Written as DNA, the CDR3 is TGTGCCACCGGGACTAGCGGGAGTACGGCAGATACGCAGTATTTT. This codes for CATGTSGSTADTQYF.

V and J are TRBV7-2 and TRBJ2-7, with TRBD2 matching 14 bases. Trimming cost V 5 bases and J 1 base; bases outside gene matches: 4. Germline loops: CDR1 SGHTA, CDR2 FQGNSA. The CDR3 is 16 residues long. The CDR3 here is CASSLGLAGASYEQYF. CDR3 in DNA: TGTGCCAGCAGCCTGGGACTAGCGGGGGCTTCCTACGAGCAGTACTTC. The full variable domain, its missing parts supplied by reference TRBV7-2 and TRBJ2-7, is GAGVSQSPSNKVTEKGKDVELRCDPISGHTALYWYRQSLGQGLEFLIYFQGNSAPDKSGLPSDRFSAERTGGSVSTLTIQRTQQEDSAVYLCASSLGLAGASYEQYFGPGTRLTVT.

The chain has TRBV15 and TRBJ1-5; no clear D. The CDR3 runs 15 residues. V lost 0 bases and J 0 bases, leaving 6 bases between the germline ends. Germline-derived CDR1 and CDR2 are LNHNV and YYDKDF (reference sequence). Here the CDR3 reads CATSREIGSNQPQHF. In nucleotides, the CDR3 is TGTGCCACCAGCAGAGAGATCGGTAGCAATCAGCCCCAGCATTTT.

V usage is TRBV13 and J usage is TRBJ2-7, with TRBD1 identical over 7 bases. Germline values: CDR1 PRHDT, CDR2 FYEKMQ (reference sequence). The CDR3 is 15 residues long. The ends lost 2 bases at V and 2 bases at J; junction bases unmatched: 6. CDR3 amino acids: CASSLKAQGAYEQYF. For the CDR3, the DNA is TGTGCCAGCAGCTTAAAGGCCCAGGGGGCCTACGAGCAGTACTTC. Based on the CDR3 plus reference TRBV13 and TRBJ2-7, the full variable domain is AAGVIQSPRHLIKEKRETATLKCYPIPRHDTVYWYQQGPGQDPQFLISFYEKMQSDKGSIPDRFSAQQFSDYHSELNMSSLELGDSALYFCASSLKAQGAYEQYFGPGTRLTVT.

The chain recombines TRBV7-6 with TRBJ1-2; D not resolved. Trimming left V 0 bases short and J 5 bases short, with 10 bases between. The CDR3 is 14 residues long. Germline V CDR1 and CDR2: SGHVS, FNYEAQ. The CDR3 region has the DNA TGTGCCAGCAGCTTAGCGCCTTCCCATTATGGCTACACCTTC. Its protein is CASSLAPSHYGYTF.

V gene TRBV4-1 combines with J gene TRBJ2-5; a possible D gene is TRBD1 (6 bases). The V gene lost 6 bases and the J gene lost 5 bases, with 19 bases spanning the gap. CDR1 is MGHRA and CDR2 is YSYEKL in the germline V gene. The CDR3 loop spans 15 amino acids. CDR3 nucleotide sequence: TGCGCCAGCAGTCCTGAGGACAGCCCGCGGGAGACCCAGTACTTC. This sequence encodes CASSPEDSPRETQYF.

This sequence joins TRBV6-5 and TRBJ1-5; the D gene is possibly TRBD1 (6 bases). The CDR3 covers 13 residues. Germline lookup yields CDR1 MNHEY and CDR2 SVGAGI. Trimming took 6 bases from V and 8 from J, leaving 14 bases between them. The CDR3 is CASRRGAREPQHF. The CDR3 bases are TGTGCCAGCAGGCGGGGGGCGAGAGAGCCCCAGCATTTT.

This clone appeared a few times. The CDR3 reads CASSLETGGGYTF. In DNA form, the CDR3 reads TGTGCCAGCAGCTTAGAGACAGGGGGAGGCTACACCTTC. The V and J genes are TRBV7-8 and TRBJ1-2; 9 bases agree with TRBD1. Germline CDR1 reads SGHVS; CDR2 reads FQNEAQ. This CDR3 is built from 13 residues. With V trimmed by 1 base and J by 8 bases, 2 bases remained unmatched.